This T cell receptor beta chain is from a study of blood T cell repertoires in COVID-19 (TCRdb year 2020). For context, the study as a whole: Samples covering the acute and convalescent phases of COVID-19 were provided by collaborators in the United States, Italy and Spain. The material from the prospective study consisted of cDNA or gDNA derived from T cells, B-cell-depleted T cells, or PBMCs. HLA class I and class II types, where available, came from metadata supplied by the sample provider rather than from assay-based typing. The dataset comprised deeply sampled blood TCRbeta repertoires from subjects exposed to, actively infected with, or recovered from COVID-19. A freely available public database, intended as a resource for researchers studying the immune response to SARS-CoV-2, is where the repertoires were released. Samples were obtained from the ongoing ImmuneRACE study (first 160 participants) and from about 1,300 subjects provided by 6 global collaborators. The sample metadata nearly always contained a de-identified subject ID, COVID-19 status, age in years and sex.

Compared with germline, V lacks 4 bases and J lacks 4 bases; bases without a gene match: 9. Taken from cysteine to phenylalanine, the CDR3 has 15 residues. Just CDR3 DNA is preserved here, 45 bases in frame from base 1. The germline V gene sets CDR1 to SGHRS and CDR2 to YFSETQ. The immunoSEQ Assay, a bias-controlled multiplex PCR, was used to amplify TCRbeta CDR3 regions from genomic DNA. Per the authors' processing: Within the assay, amplification of reference gene primers was used to estimate how many nucleated cells each sample contained. Sequence reads were collapsed and filtered to measure the absolute abundance of every unique TCRbeta CDR3 rearrangement. Productive Simpson clonality was computed per sample as the square root of Simpson's diversity index over productive rearrangements. The table comes from immuneACCESS by way of TCRdb, which keeps in-frame sequences with V and J called. Part of the clones is missing from these tables; in studies checked, under half for an unresolved V gene and the rest for unknown reasons. Clone size and the V and J calls come from that table; the DNA yielded D and trimming. For this sample the table gives 200,000 to 250,000 clones, of which 70% to 90% were detected only once. 1.5% to 2% of the sample is held by the ten biggest clonotypes.

What the work shows at the level of the full study, not this receptor alone: The amount of clinical and demographic metadata varied by source and participant and was provided uncurated.

Participants in the prospective study were enrolled through a virtual design, were aged roughly 18 to 100 years, and lived in approximately 25 United States geographic areas. To assign participants to cohorts, the prospective study relied on clinical history that participants themselves reported in a screening survey and a study questionnaire. ImmuneRACE Cohort 3 recovered participants were defined by two consecutive negative NP/OP PCR tests, healthcare professional clearance, or symptom resolution. In the prospective study, whole blood, serum and a nasopharyngeal or oropharyngeal swab were collected from each participant by mobile phlebotomists. Prospective study participants could optionally give additional blood draws and questionnaires over an approximately two-month period. Before DNA extraction, blood samples from the prospective study were shipped at room temperature or frozen. Note on this clone: Its antigen is not yet known. There are no base qualities to consult, and no much larger clone falls within one base.

Material: PBMCs or T cells enriched from blood (not recorded which). The origin of this receptor is a woman aged 45-65 years who had recovered from COVID-19. Recombination connected TRBV5-1 to TRBJ2-7; 9 nucleotides in the junction match TRBD1. The nucleotide sequence reads as follows: TGCGCCAGCAGCCCCTCCCCGGGACAGGGATACGAGCAGTACTTC. The translation is CASSPSPGQGYEQYF.